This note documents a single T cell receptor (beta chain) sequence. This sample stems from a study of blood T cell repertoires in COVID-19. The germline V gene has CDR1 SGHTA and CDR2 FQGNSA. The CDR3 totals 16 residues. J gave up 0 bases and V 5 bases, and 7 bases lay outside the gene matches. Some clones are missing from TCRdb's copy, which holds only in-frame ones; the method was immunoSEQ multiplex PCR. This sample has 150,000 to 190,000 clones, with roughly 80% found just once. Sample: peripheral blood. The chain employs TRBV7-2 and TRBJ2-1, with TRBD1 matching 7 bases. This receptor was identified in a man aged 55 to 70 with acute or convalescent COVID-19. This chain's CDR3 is CASSERQGSSYNEQFF. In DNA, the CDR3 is TGTGCCAGCAGCGAGCGACAGGGAAGCTCCTACAATGAGCAGTTCTTC.